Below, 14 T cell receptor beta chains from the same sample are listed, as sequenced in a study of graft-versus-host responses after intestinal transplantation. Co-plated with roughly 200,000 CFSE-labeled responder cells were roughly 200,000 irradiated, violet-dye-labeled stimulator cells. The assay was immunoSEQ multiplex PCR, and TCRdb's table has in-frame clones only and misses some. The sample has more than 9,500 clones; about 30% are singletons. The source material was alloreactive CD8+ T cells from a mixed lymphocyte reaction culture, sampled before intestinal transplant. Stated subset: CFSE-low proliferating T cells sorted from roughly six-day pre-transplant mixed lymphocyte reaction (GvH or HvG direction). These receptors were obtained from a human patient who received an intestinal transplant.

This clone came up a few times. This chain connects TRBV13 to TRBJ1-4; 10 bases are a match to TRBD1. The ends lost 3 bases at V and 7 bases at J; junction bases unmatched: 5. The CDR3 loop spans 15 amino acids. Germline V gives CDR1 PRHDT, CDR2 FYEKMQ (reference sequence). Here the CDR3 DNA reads TGTGCCAGCAGCTTCGGGACAGGGGAGGGTGAAAAACTGTTTTTT. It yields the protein CASSFGTGEGEKLFF.

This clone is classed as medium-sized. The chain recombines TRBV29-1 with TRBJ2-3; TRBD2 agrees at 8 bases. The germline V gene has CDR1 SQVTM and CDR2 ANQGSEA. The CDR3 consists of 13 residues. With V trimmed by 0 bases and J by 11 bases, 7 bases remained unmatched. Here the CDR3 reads CSVEEPGLGGQYF. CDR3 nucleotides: TGCAGCGTTGAAGAACCGGGACTAGGGGGGCAGTATTTT.

The CDR3 region has the DNA TGTGCCAGCAGCTTCGGACTAGCGGAGTACAATGAGCAGTTCTTC. Translation gives CASSFGLAEYNEQFF. The gene calls are TRBV12-1 and TRBJ2-1; the table's TRBD2 call for D was not verified on the DNA. TRBV12-1 is listed as a pseudogene. This CDR3 has 15 amino acids.

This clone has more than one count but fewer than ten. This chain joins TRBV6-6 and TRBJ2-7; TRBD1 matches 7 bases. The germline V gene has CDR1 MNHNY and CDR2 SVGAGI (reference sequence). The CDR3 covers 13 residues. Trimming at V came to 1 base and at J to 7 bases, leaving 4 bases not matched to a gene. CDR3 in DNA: TGTGCCAGCAGTTACTTTACAGGGGATGAGCAGTACTTC. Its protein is CASSYFTGDEQYF.

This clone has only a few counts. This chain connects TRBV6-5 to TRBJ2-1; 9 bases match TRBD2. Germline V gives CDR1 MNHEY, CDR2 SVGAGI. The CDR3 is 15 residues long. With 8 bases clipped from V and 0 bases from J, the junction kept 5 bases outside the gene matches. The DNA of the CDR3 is TGTGCCAGCGCTAGCGGGGTTAGCTCCTACAATGAGCAGTTCTTC. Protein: CASASGVSSYNEQFF.

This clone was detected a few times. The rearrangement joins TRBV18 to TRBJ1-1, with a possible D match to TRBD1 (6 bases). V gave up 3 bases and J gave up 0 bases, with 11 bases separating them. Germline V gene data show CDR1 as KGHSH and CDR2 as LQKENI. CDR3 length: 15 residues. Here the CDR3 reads CASSPGGAVNTEAFF. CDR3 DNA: TGTGCCAGCTCACCGGGGGGGGCGGTGAACACTGAAGCTTTCTTT.

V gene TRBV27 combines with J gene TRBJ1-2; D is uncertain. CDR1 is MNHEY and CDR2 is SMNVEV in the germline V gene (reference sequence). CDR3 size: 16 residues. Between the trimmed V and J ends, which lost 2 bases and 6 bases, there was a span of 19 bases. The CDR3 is CASSLDPPVTMDGYTF. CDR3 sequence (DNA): TGTGCCAGCAGTTTAGATCCCCCGGTGACAATGGATGGCTACACCTTC.

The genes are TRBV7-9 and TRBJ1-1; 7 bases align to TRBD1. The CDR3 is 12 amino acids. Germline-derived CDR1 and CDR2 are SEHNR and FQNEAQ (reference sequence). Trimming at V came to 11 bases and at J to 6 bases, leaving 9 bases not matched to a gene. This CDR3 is CALAAGTAEAFF. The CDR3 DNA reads TGTGCCCTAGCAGCAGGGACAGCTGAAGCTTTCTTT. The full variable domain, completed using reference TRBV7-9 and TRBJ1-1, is DTGVSQNPRHKITKRGQNVTFRCDPISEHNRLYWYRQTLGQGPEFLTYFQNEAQLEKSRLLSDRFSAERPKGSFSTLEIQRTEQGDSAMYLCALAAGTAEAFFGQGTRLTVV.

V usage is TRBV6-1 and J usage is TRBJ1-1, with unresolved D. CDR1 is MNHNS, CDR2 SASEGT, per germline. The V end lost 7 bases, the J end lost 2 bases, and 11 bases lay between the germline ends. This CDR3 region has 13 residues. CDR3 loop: CASKGSTNTEAFF. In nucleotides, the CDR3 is TGTGCCAGCAAAGGTTCGACTAACACTGAAGCTTTCTTT.

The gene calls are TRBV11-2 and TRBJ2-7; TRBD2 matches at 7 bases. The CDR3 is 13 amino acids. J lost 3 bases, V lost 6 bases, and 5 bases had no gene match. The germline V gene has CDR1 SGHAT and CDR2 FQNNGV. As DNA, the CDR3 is TGTGCCAGCAGGGCGGGGGAACACTACGAGCAGTACTTC. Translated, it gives CASRAGEHYEQYF.

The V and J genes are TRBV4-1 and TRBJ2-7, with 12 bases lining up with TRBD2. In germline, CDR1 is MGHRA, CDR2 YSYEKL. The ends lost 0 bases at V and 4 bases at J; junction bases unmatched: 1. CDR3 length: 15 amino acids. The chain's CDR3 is CASSQELAGGYEQYF. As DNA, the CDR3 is TGCGCCAGCAGCCAAGAGCTAGCGGGGGGGTACGAGCAGTACTTC.

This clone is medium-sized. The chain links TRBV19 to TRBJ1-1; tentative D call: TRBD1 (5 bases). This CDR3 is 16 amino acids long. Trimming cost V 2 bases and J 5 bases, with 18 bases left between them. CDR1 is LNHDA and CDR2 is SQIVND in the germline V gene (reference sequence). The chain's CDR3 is CASSISVGALWTEAFF. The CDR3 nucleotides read TGTGCCAGTAGTATATCTGTAGGGGCCCTTTGGACTGAAGCTTTCTTT.

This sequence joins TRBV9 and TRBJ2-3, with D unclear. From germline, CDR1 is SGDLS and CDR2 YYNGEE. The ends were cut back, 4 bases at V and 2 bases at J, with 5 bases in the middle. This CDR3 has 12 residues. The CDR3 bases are TGTGCCAGCAGCCCTAACACAGATACGCAGTATTTT. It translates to CASSPNTDTQYF.

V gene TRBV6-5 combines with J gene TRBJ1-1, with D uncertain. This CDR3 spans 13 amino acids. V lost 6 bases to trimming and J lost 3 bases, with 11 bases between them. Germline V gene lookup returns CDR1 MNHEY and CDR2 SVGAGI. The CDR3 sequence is CASSPGFYTEAFF. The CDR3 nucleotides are TGTGCCAGCAGCCCGGGGTTTTACACTGAAGCTTTCTTT.